The T cell receptor beta chain described here comes from a study of response to subunit inactivated influenza vaccine. Regarding the study as a whole: The authors proposed limited new T cell recruitment per seasonal influenza vaccination.

TCRdb processed the RT-PCR reads anew with MiXCR; each CDR3 protein has one entry. The sample shows about 300,000 distinct CDR3 sequences, about 20% of them seen only once. This CDR3 is 13 amino acids long. Between the trimmed V and J ends, which lost 3 bases and 5 bases, there was a span of 8 bases. The germline V gene encodes CDR1 MDHEN and CDR2 SYDVKM. There are a few counts of this clonotype. The antigen remains undetermined. The source of this sequence is a man aged 45 to 75 who received an inactivated influenza vaccine. The rearrangement uses TRBV28 and TRBJ2-1; D is unresolved. Material: PBMCs from blood, obtained around 22 months after vaccination. The CDR3 is CASSFVLDNEQFF. The CDR3 region has the DNA TGTGCCAGCAGTTTCGTGTTAGACAATGAGCAGTTCTTC.